This T cell receptor (beta chain) was sequenced for a study of Graves' ophthalmopathy and Graves' hyperthyroidism. A follow-up of 18 months without ophthalmopathy meant that hyperthyroidism was stable. As the template, RNA transcripts were used to amplify TCR beta CDR3 regions. RT-PCR in the first round used HTBI primers; a second-round multiplex PCR followed. TCRdb redid the calling of the multiplex PCR reads with MiXCR, one entry per CDR3 protein. The repertoire holds about 620,000 distinct CDR3 sequences, with about 20% as singletons. There are 15 residues in the CDR3. V dropped 5 bases and J dropped 0; count of bases not matched to a gene: 1. This clonotype occurred a few times.

The sample was peripheral blood. This receptor was identified in a woman between 18 and 30 years old with stable Graves' hyperthyroidism. Some clones in this sample may be carry-over from other donors' samples. This sequence joins TRBV12-3 or TRBV12-4 and TRBJ1-5; TRBD1 matches at 10 bases. CDR3 protein: CASSGQGDSNQPQHF. For the CDR3, the DNA is TGTGCCAGCAGTGGACAGGGGGATAGCAATCAGCCCCAGCATTTT.